This T cell receptor beta chain was recovered during a study of T cell repertoires in cytomegalovirus infection. Study-wide results and limits: Across the ex vivo response, the dominant clonotypes were HLA-C-restricted CMV-specific TCR beta clonotypes.

V lost 5 bases and J 5 bases, leaving 13 bases between the germline ends. The CDR3 spans 14 residues. From germline, CDR1 is MNHEY and CDR2 SMNVEV (reference sequence). With respect to this clonotype: What it binds is unknown.

TCRdb independently ran MiXCR on the reads; one entry per CDR3 protein. The data hold fewer than 1,000,000 distinct CDR3 sequences, with roughly 31% observed a single time. V and J are TRBV27 and TRBJ1-5; D is unclear. The TCR sequence derives from a human donor in good health (CMV status not recorded). Some clones in this sample may be carry-over from other donors' samples. Sequenced material: cultured CD8+ T cells from PBMCs, taken from culture after CMV antigen stimulation. The CDR3 nucleotides read TGTGCCAGCAGTCCACTTACTGGGGATCAGCCCCAGCATTTT. Amino acids: CASSPLTGDQPQHF.